This paragraph reports one TCR beta chain. Its antigen is as yet unknown. What was amplified from RNA transcripts were TCR beta CDR3 regions. With the HTBI primer set, the TCR CDR3 went through a first round of RT-PCR. Each CDR3 protein gets one entry after TCRdb re-called the multiplex PCR reads with MiXCR. There are hundreds of thousands of distinct CDR3 sequences in the sample; over 15% occur only once, and around 61% lies in the top ten. V lost 5 bases, J lost 8 bases, and 18 bases lay in between. Per germline, CDR1 LNHDA and CDR2 SQIVND (reference sequence). CDR3 length: 14 amino acids. On the basis of clinical symptoms, serum thyroxine and TRAb, thyroid ultrasound and orbital computed tomography, diagnoses were made. The sample belongs to a study of T cells in Graves' hyperthyroidism and ophthalmopathy. Background on the study: Peripheral blood was obtained at initial diagnosis, preceding any treatment. Study-level results: Onset of ophthalmopathy came a median approximately 6 months after the model predicted it. Clonotypes that were expanded in thyroid above 0.001 mostly appeared in blood too.

The specimen was blood. The chain combines TRBV19 with TRBJ1-2, with TRBD1 as a possible D gene (6 bases). The TCR sequence derives from a woman aged 60-75 years with Graves' ophthalmopathy. Written as DNA, the CDR3 is TGTGCCAGTAGTCCGGACAGAGGATTGGAAGGCTACACCTTC. Amino acids: CASSPDRGLEGYTF.